This TCR beta chain was profiled in a study of T cells in pancreatic ductal adenocarcinoma. Study outcomes and limitations: This surgical cohort overrepresents the minority presenting with early-stage disease.

The selected patients with pancreatic ductal adenocarcinoma had surgery but no neoadjuvant therapy. Comments on this clone: Its antigen is not known.

Only in-frame clones appear in the TCRdb table, and some are missing; sequencing was by immunoSEQ multiplex PCR. The data show roughly 100,000 clones, about 96% seen once. The sequencing sample was made of PBMCs. The sequence was obtained from a human donor with pancreatic ductal adenocarcinoma.

CDR3 sequence: CASSQTGGVYEQYF. The CDR3 bases are TGCGCCAGCAGCCAAACGGGGGGGGTCTACGAGCAGTACTTC. V and J are TRBV4-3 and TRBJ2-7; 8 bases agree with TRBD2. The CDR3 has 14 amino acids. Germline values: CDR1 LGHNA, CDR2 YSLEER. Unmatched junction bases numbered 3, after V lost 2 bases and J lost 3 bases.